The sequence of this T cell receptor beta chain was determined in a study of technical replicates of blood from a handful of donors. Germline loops: CDR1 KGHSH, CDR2 LQKENI. The CDR3 has 19 amino acids. V was clipped by 0 bases and J by 4 bases, with 21 bases between them. Method: immunoSEQ multiplex PCR; TCRdb's copy keeps in-frame clones and lacks some. The sample consists of over 55,000 clones, approximately 97% of them appearing once. Sequencing was carried out using T cells isolated from PBMCs. The chain combines TRBV18 with TRBJ1-4, with D hard to call. This TCR was sampled from a human donor in good health. The CDR3 DNA sequence: TGTGCCAGCTCACCACCTTTACGGACTACCAAGCCTCATAATGAAAAACTGTTTTTT. Encoded protein: CASSPPLRTTKPHNEKLFF.